A single sample gave rise to the 17 T cell receptor beta chains below, sequenced in a study of blood T cells in healthy people across ages. A J-beta primer mix and a sample-barcoded 5' primer were used in a second PCR of about 7 to 11 cycles. TCRdb redid the calling of the 5' RACE reads with MiXCR, one entry per CDR3 protein. The data contain hundreds of thousands of distinct CDR3 sequences, 45% to 50% of them singletons. Input material: blood. These TCRs come from a woman aged 60-75 years in good health.

This clonotype was counted many times. The chain is built from TRBV4-3 and TRBJ1-1, with 8 bases that match TRBD1. This CDR3 spans 15 amino acids. Germline V gives CDR1 LGHNA, CDR2 YSLEER. V gave up 2 bases and J gave up 5 bases; unmatched junction bases: 7. This chain's CDR3 is CASSQSGQGLTEAFF. CDR3 DNA: TGCGCCAGCAGCCAAAGTGGACAGGGTTTGACTGAAGCTTTCTTT.

The J gene is TRBJ2-5, the V gene TRBV12-3 or TRBV12-4; 7 bases agree with TRBD2. This CDR3 has 12 residues. The V segment lost 8 bases and the J segment 7 bases; nucleotides outside the gene matches: 7. In nucleotides, the CDR3 is TGTGCCAGCGGCACGGGAGGCGGGACCCAGTACTTC. Translating gives CASGTGGGTQYF.

This clonotype was seen only a few times. J is TRBJ2-4 and V is TRBV4-2, with D perhaps matching TRBD1 (6 bases). V was clipped by 0 bases and J by 7 bases, with 19 bases between them. Germline V CDR1 and CDR2: LGHNA, YNFKEQ. This CDR3 is 17 amino acids long. CDR3 sequence: CASSQELAGVRENIQYF. In nucleotides, the CDR3 is TGTGCCAGCAGCCAAGAGCTGGCAGGGGTGAGGGAGAACATTCAGTACTTC.

In this sample, this clonotype turned up a few times. The rearrangement joins TRBV29-1 to TRBJ2-3; the D gene is possibly TRBD1 (5 bases). V shed 5 bases and J shed 4 bases, with 13 bases lying between them. From germline, CDR1 is SQVTM and CDR2 ANQGSEA. The CDR3 sequence is 13 residues long. Here the CDR3 DNA reads TGCAGCGTTAGCTCGGCAGGGCCAGATACGCAGTATTTT. It encodes CSVSSAGPDTQYF.

V usage is TRBV29-1 and J usage is TRBJ2-7; D is ambiguous. The CDR3 is 11 amino acids. V was clipped by 7 bases and J by 7 bases, with 14 bases between them. Germline CDR1 is SQVTM and CDR2 is ANQGSEA. CDR3 nucleotide sequence: TGCAGCGCCCGAAAGAACAATGAGCAGTACTTC. Translation gives CSARKNNEQYF.

The rearrangement uses TRBV24-1 and TRBJ2-3, with 11 bases aligning to TRBD2. CDR1 and CDR2 from the germline V gene are KGHDR and SFDVKD. After removal of 5 bases from V and 2 bases from J, the junction contained 11 bases not matched to a gene. This CDR3 comprises 18 residues. The CDR3 spells CATSAQGASGRSTDTQYF. In DNA form, the CDR3 reads TGTGCCACCAGTGCGCAGGGAGCTAGCGGGAGGTCCACAGATACGCAGTATTTT.

J is TRBJ2-4 and V is TRBV20-1; D might be TRBD2 (6 bases). CDR1 is DFQATT, CDR2 SNEGSKA, per germline (reference sequence). Trimming took off 0 bases at V and 0 bases at J, with 9 bases between the two ends. This CDR3 comprises 15 residues. The CDR3: CSARDGSSAKNIQYF. CDR3 DNA: TGCAGTGCTAGAGACGGGAGCTCAGCCAAAAACATTCAGTACTTC.

The chain uses TRBV7-2 and TRBJ2-7; TRBD1 might be the D (7 bases). With the DNA end fitting TRBJ2-5 better, the J assignment may be wrong. Germline V CDR1 and CDR2: SGHTA, FQGNSA. The CDR3 consists of 17 residues. The CDR3 region is CASSPRGDPGVLETQYF. CDR3 sequence (DNA): TGTGCCAGCAGCCCCAGGGGGGACCCCGGCGTCCTAGAGACCCAGTACTTC.

This clonotype was seen a handful of times. V and J are TRBV20-1 and TRBJ2-1; 7 positions match TRBD2. The CDR3 extends over 14 amino acids. Germline lookup yields CDR1 DFQATT and CDR2 SNEGSKA (reference sequence). Trimming at V came to 1 base and at J to 5 bases, leaving 5 bases not matched to a gene. The DNA of the CDR3 is TGCAGTGCTAGAGCCGCTAGCGGTAACAATGAGCAGTTCTTC. Its translation is CSARAASGNNEQFF.

Of note for this clonotype: This sequence may be a read error, since a much larger clone differs from it by one base. The chain is built from TRBV2 and TRBJ1-5; TRBD1 is a possible D gene (6 bases). CDR3 length equals 14 residues. The germline V and J ends were trimmed by 7 bases and 4 bases, with 14 bases remaining between them. Germline V lookup: CDR1 SNHLY, CDR2 FYNNEI. The CDR3 spells CASNPKRGNQPQHF. In DNA form, the CDR3 reads TGTGCCAGCAATCCAAAGAGGGGGAATCAGCCCCAGCATTTT. Variable domain in full (rest from reference TRBV2 and TRBJ1-5): EPEVTQTPSHQVTQMGQEVILRCVPISNHLYFYWYRQILGQKVEFLVSFYNNEISEKSEIFDDQFSVERPDGSNFTLKIRSTKLEDSAMYFCASNPKRGNQPQHFGDGTRLSIL.

Concerning this clonotype itself: Its ends do not fully match the called genes, so a read error is possible. The chain carries TRBV7-9 and TRBJ1-6; D call uncertain. Per germline, CDR1 SEHNR and CDR2 FQNEAQ (reference sequence). The CDR3 loop spans 14 amino acids. The CDR3 DNA reads TGTGCCGGCAGTACAGATAACTCACGGTCACCCCTCCACTTT. This encodes CAGSTDNSRSPLHF.

Comments on this clonotype: A single base separates this from a much larger clone, so it may be a read error. The chain is built from TRBV6-2 or TRBV6-3 and TRBJ2-1; D gene ambiguous. Germline lookup yields CDR1 MNHEY and CDR2 SVGEGT. The CDR3 sequence is 11 residues long. V was clipped by 2 bases and J by 11 bases, with 7 bases between them. In nucleotides, the CDR3 is TGTGCCAGCAGTTACATCCATAAGCAGTTCTTC. The encoded protein is CASSYIHKQFF.

The sample holds a few counts of this clonotype. The rearrangement links TRBV20-1 to TRBJ1-1; D remains unclear. V lost 5 bases to trimming and J lost 1 base, with 11 bases between them. Per germline, CDR1 DFQATT and CDR2 SNEGSKA (reference sequence). The CDR3 covers 13 residues. The CDR3 DNA is TGCAGTGCTCCCCCTTCTCCGAACACTGAAGCTTTCTTT. Protein: CSAPPSPNTEAFF.

This clonotype was seen many times. The chain uses TRBV5-1 and TRBJ2-3, with D possibly being TRBD2 (6 bases). Germline V gene lookup returns CDR1 SGHRS and CDR2 YFSETQ. V lost 3 bases, J lost 0 bases, and 11 bases lay in between. The CDR3 length is 15 residues. This CDR3 is CASSYTGRSTDTQYF. CDR3 coding DNA: TGCGCCAGCAGCTACACCGGGAGAAGCACAGATACGCAGTATTTT.

This clonotype was counted a single time. A clone one base away is much larger, so this may be a read error. The chain uses TRBV20-1 and TRBJ2-2, with TRBD1 identical over 8 bases. The ends lost 0 bases at V and 2 bases at J; junction bases unmatched: 11. Germline CDR1 and CDR2: DFQATT and SNEGSKA (reference sequence). CDR3 length equals 18 residues. The CDR3 protein is CSARDWAGGQGNTGELFF. The CDR3 region has the DNA TGCAGTGCTAGAGATTGGGCAGGGGGCCAGGGAAACACCGGGGAGCTGTTTTTT.

On this clonotype itself: A much larger clone is a single base away; this may be a read error. The chain combines TRBV4-3 with TRBJ2-1; 9 bases fit TRBD1. Per germline, CDR1 LGHNA and CDR2 YSLEER. The CDR3 sequence is 15 residues long. The CDR3 region is CASSQGQGGYNKQFF. The DNA of the CDR3 is TGCGCCAGCAGCCAAGGACAGGGGGGGTACAATAAGCAGTTCTTC.

This clonotype turned up a few times. The genes are TRBV18 and TRBJ1-2; D is unclear. Deletions cut 3 bases from V and 3 bases from J, with 14 bases between. This CDR3 has 15 amino acids. Germline V gene lookup returns CDR1 KGHSH and CDR2 LQKENI. CDR3 nucleotides: TGTGCCAGCTCACCTAATCCGGGAGAATACTATGGCTACACCTTC. Translated, it gives CASSPNPGEYYGYTF.